The sequence of this T cell receptor beta chain was determined in a study of T cell responses to AZD1222 COVID-19 vaccine. Overall study results and limits: Unmutated regions of variants are reportedly targeted by nearly half of spike-specific TCRs. Among those given AZD1222, only six or seven were seropositive at baseline. Clonal diversity was possibly underestimated, and white British individuals and females predominated among donors.

Some clones are missing from TCRdb's copy, which holds only in-frame ones; the method was immunoSEQ multiplex PCR. The table has about 130,000 clones, 70% to 90% seen once; the top ten hold 7.9%. Per the germline V gene, CDR1 is SGHTA and CDR2 is FQGNSA. Trimming stripped 5 bases from V and 2 bases from J, with 13 bases between. The CDR3 is made up of 14 amino acids. As concerns this clone: Its cognate antigen is unknown.

This chain uses TRBV7-2 with TRBJ2-7; D possibly matches TRBD1 or TRBD2 (5 bases each). The sequence came from an adult who received the MenACWY meningococcal vaccine as a control. Here the sequenced sample was peripheral blood, taken 28 days after the second dose of the MenACWY control vaccine. CDR3 DNA: TGTGCCAGCAGCGTGGGACGCGGCGCCTACGAGCAGTACTTC. Residues: CASSVGRGAYEQYF.